The 24 T cell receptor beta chains reported below all come from one sample, sequenced in a study of shared clonotypes between healthy human individuals. The protocol was immunoSEQ multiplex PCR, while the TCRdb copy is restricted to in-frame clones and leaves out a portion. The repertoire consists of about 1 million clones, with around 82% occurring once and the leading ten covering 0.5% to 0.6%. The sequencing input was memory CD4+ T cells from PBMCs. As for subset: CD45RA-negative fraction. The receptor set was obtained from a young man in good health. Some clones in this sample may be carry-over from other donors' samples.

CDR3 region: CASSYIFRGRTEAFF. The CDR3 DNA reads TGTGCCAGCAGCTATATCTTTCGGGGAAGGACTGAAGCTTTCTTT. The rearrangement links TRBV7-8 to TRBJ1-1; D is unclear. The CDR3 spans 15 residues. Germline V gives CDR1 SGHVS, CDR2 FQNEAQ. V lost 4 bases to trimming and J lost 5 bases, with 17 bases between them.

This rearrangement joins TRBV2 to TRBJ2-3, with 14 bases lining up with TRBD2. There are 16 residues in the CDR3. Germline V gene sequence: CDR1 SNHLY, CDR2 FYNNEI. V shed 5 bases, J shed 5 bases, and the junction held 6 bases outside the gene matches. The CDR3 region is CASSPGTSGRKDTQYF. CDR3 nucleotide sequence: TGTGCCAGCAGTCCCGGGACTAGCGGGAGAAAAGATACGCAGTATTTT.

The chain uses TRBV27 and TRBJ2-5; D is undetermined. Trimming removed 6 bases from V and 0 bases from J, with 29 bases in between. The CDR3 consists of 20 residues. Germline V gives CDR1 MNHEY, CDR2 SMNVEV (reference sequence). CDR3 sequence (DNA): TGTGCCAGCAGCCCCTGGACCTACGTGACCCAATTCCCGTACCAAGAGACCCAGTACTTC. Translating it yields CASSPWTYVTQFPYQETQYF.

This clone came up once. The chain uses TRBV6-6 and TRBJ2-3; D ambiguous. The CDR3 sequence is 15 residues long. Trimming shortened V by 2 bases and J by 5 bases, and 14 bases separated the two germline ends. CDR1 MNHNY and CDR2 SVGAGI come from the germline V gene (reference sequence). This CDR3 is CASSYGDTEVDTQYF. In nucleotides, the CDR3 is TGTGCCAGCAGTTACGGAGACACAGAGGTAGATACGCAGTATTTT.

The chain uses TRBV29-1 and TRBJ1-1; 11 bases fit TRBD1. From germline, CDR1 is SQVTM and CDR2 ANQGSEA. Germline trimming cut 7 bases from V and 11 bases from J; bases unmatched to any gene: 9. The CDR3 extends over 12 amino acids. CDR3 nucleotide sequence: TGCAGCGCCCCGGGACAGGGGGGATGGGCTTTCTTT. The encoded protein is CSAPGQGGWAFF.

V is TRBV30 and J is TRBJ1-3, with a possible D match to TRBD1 (5 bases). The V gene's germline CDR1 is GTSNPN and CDR2 SVGIG (reference sequence). This CDR3 has 17 residues. With 0 bases removed from V and 0 bases from J, the gap between germline ends came to 15 bases. This chain's CDR3 is CAWSVRGLRLSGNTIYF. The CDR3 DNA reads as TGTGCCTGGAGTGTAAGGGGACTGCGACTCTCTGGAAACACCATATATTTT.

The rearrangement uses TRBV7-3 and TRBJ2-7, with a tentative D call TRBD2 (5 bases). V was shortened by 1 base and J by 6 bases, with 19 bases between the two germline ends. CDR1 and CDR2 (germline): SGHTA, FQGTGA. The CDR3 has 16 residues. The DNA for the CDR3 is TGTGCCAGCAGCTTAAGTGGTGGGAGAATAACTGGCGAGCAGTACTTC. This translates into CASSLSGGRITGEQYF.

This clone appeared many times. This chain links TRBV4-3 with TRBJ1-2; D gene ambiguous. Germline assignment: CDR1 LGHNA and CDR2 YSLEER. The V end lost 0 bases, the J end lost 4 bases, and 18 bases lay between the germline ends. CDR3 length: 17 residues. CDR3 protein: CASSQDTMAGAFYGYTF. The CDR3 DNA reads as TGCGCCAGCAGCCAAGATACAATGGCAGGAGCCTTCTATGGCTACACCTTC.

This rearrangement joins TRBV9 to TRBJ1-2; D remains ambiguous. V was cut by 0 bases and J by 4 bases, with 7 bases left in between. The CDR3 loop spans 13 amino acids. The germline V gene encodes CDR1 SGDLS and CDR2 YYNGEE. The CDR3 sequence: CASSVEGPYGYTF. CDR3 nucleotide sequence: TGTGCCAGCAGCGTAGAAGGGCCCTATGGCTACACCTTC.

The rearrangement joins TRBV11-2 to TRBJ2-5; D is possibly TRBD1 or TRBD2 (6 bases each). CDR1 and CDR2 from the germline V gene are SGHAT and FQNNGV. V was shortened by 1 base and J by 7 bases, with 10 bases between the two germline ends. This CDR3 comprises 13 residues. The CDR3 spells CASSLVGGGTQYF. CDR3 bases: TGTGCCAGCAGCTTAGTCGGGGGCGGGACCCAGTACTTC.

V is TRBV5-1 and J is TRBJ2-5; 8 bases agree with TRBD2. The germline V gene has CDR1 SGHRS and CDR2 YFSETQ. The CDR3 has 15 amino acids. J was trimmed by 3 bases and V by 4 bases; bases with no gene match: 8. The CDR3 reads CASSTLLAEKETQYF. The CDR3 DNA reads as TGCGCCAGCAGCACGCTACTAGCGGAGAAAGAGACCCAGTACTTC.

This chain joins TRBV7-6 and TRBJ1-3; no reliable D call. Between the trimmed V and J ends, which lost 4 bases and 0 bases, there was a span of 10 bases. CDR3 length: 15 residues. Per germline, CDR1 SGHVS and CDR2 FNYEAQ. The CDR3 DNA sequence: TGTGCCAGCAGCTCAACCGGGGTCTCTGGAAACACCATATATTTT. Protein: CASSSTGVSGNTIYF.

This clone came up once. CDR3 in DNA: TGTGCCAGCAGCCTGGGACTCCCAGGCACTGAAGCTTTCTTT. Protein: CASSLGLPGTEAFF. The V and J genes are TRBV5-4 and TRBJ1-1; possibly TRBD1 for D (5 bases). Germline loops: CDR1 SGHNT, CDR2 YYREEE (reference sequence). The CDR3 spans 14 residues. V lost 4 bases and J lost 4, with 14 bases in between.

The table lists this clone with a few counts. Different DNA sequences within this sample yield the same CDR3. The chain uses TRBV4-2 and TRBJ2-7; TRBD2 matches 7 bases. CDR3 length equals 16 residues. V was pared by 1 base and J by 3 bases, with 9 bases of the junction left unmatched. CDR1 is LGHNA and CDR2 is YNFKEQ in the germline V gene. The CDR3 sequence: CASSQVLASGLYEQYF. The CDR3 nucleotides are TGTGCCAGCAGCCAAGTGCTGGCTAGCGGACTCTACGAGCAGTACTTC.

This clone occurred once. This chain joins TRBV5-1 and TRBJ1-1; D not resolved. The CDR3 runs to 15 residues. Germline CDR1 is SGHRS and CDR2 is YFSETQ. V was clipped by 4 bases and J by 5 bases, with 18 bases between them. CDR3 protein: CASSPEQALDTEAFF. CDR3 bases: TGCGCCAGCAGCCCGGAGCAGGCTTTAGATACTGAAGCTTTCTTT. The full variable domain, completed using reference TRBV5-1 and TRBJ1-1, is KAGVTQTPRYLIKTRGQQVTLSCSPISGHRSVSWYQQTPGQGLQFLFEYFSETQRNKGNFPGRFSGRQFSNSRSEMNVSTLELGDSALYLCASSPEQALDTEAFFGQGTRLTVV.

This clone was detected once. The V call is TRBV28, the J call TRBJ1-2; 7 bases map to TRBD1. Germline CDR1 MDHEN, CDR2 SYDVKM. The CDR3 is 14 amino acids. V trimming: 6 bases; J trimming: 7 bases; junction bases outside the gene matches: 11. DNA for the CDR3: TGTGCCAGCAGACAGACACAGGGGAGGTTTGGCTACACCTTC. Amino acid sequence: CASRQTQGRFGYTF.

The gene calls are TRBV7-9 and TRBJ2-2, with unresolved D. This CDR3 region has 13 residues. V lost 5 bases and J 7 bases, leaving 11 bases between the germline ends. Per germline, CDR1 SEHNR and CDR2 FQNEAQ (reference sequence). The CDR3 spells CASSTTSDGELFF. DNA of the CDR3: TGTGCCAGCAGCACCACAAGTGACGGGGAGCTGTTTTTT.

The chain carries TRBV6-5 and TRBJ1-6; 7 bases line up with TRBD1. J gave up 4 bases and V 3 bases, and 6 bases lay outside the gene matches. This CDR3 is built from 16 residues. Germline loops: CDR1 MNHEY, CDR2 SVGAGI. This chain's CDR3 is CASSYRGQAYNSPLHF. The DNA of the CDR3 is TGTGCCAGCAGTTATCGCGGACAGGCTTATAATTCACCCCTCCACTTT.

The CDR3 sequence is CASSISGRWETQYF. As DNA, the CDR3 is TGTGCCAGCAGCATTAGCGGGAGGTGGGAGACCCAGTACTTC. This chain links TRBV9 with TRBJ2-5; 10 nucleotides line up with TRBD2. Germline V CDR1 and CDR2: SGDLS, YYNGEE. V was clipped by 4 bases and J by 5 bases; unmatched bases: 5. This CDR3 region has 14 residues.

This clone was found a few times. The chain carries TRBV28 and TRBJ1-1; D not certain. Germline values: CDR1 MDHEN, CDR2 SYDVKM. The CDR3 spans 12 residues. Trimming pared 8 bases from V and 3 bases from J, leaving 10 bases between. CDR3 in DNA: TGTGCCAGCCGGACGGAGTACACTGAAGCTTTCTTT. It is translated as CASRTEYTEAFF.

This chain joins TRBV7-3 and TRBJ2-1; D remains unclear. Germline V CDR1 and CDR2: SGHTA, FQGTGA. V was shortened by 1 base and J by 1 base, with 5 bases between the two germline ends. CDR3 length: 14 residues. The CDR3 region is CASSLMGSYNEQFF. The CDR3 region has the DNA TGTGCCAGCAGCTTAATGGGGTCCTACAATGAGCAGTTCTTC.

This clone was recorded a few times. The chain uses TRBV27 and TRBJ1-1; unclear D gene. CDR1 is MNHEY, CDR2 SMNVEV, per germline (reference sequence). The ends were cut back, 5 bases at V and 0 bases at J, with 13 bases in the middle. This CDR3 has 15 amino acids. The CDR3 sequence: CASSPGRYMNTEAFF. Written as DNA, the CDR3 is TGTGCCAGCAGTCCAGGCCGGTACATGAACACTGAAGCTTTCTTT.

The rearrangement uses TRBV6-1 and TRBJ1-1; D is uncertain. Trimming stripped 4 bases from V and 0 bases from J, with 9 bases between. CDR1 is MNHNS, CDR2 SASEGT, per germline. This CDR3 spans 14 amino acids. CDR3 residues: CASSVHSVNTEAFF. As DNA, the CDR3 is TGTGCCAGCAGTGTCCATTCGGTGAACACTGAAGCTTTCTTT.

V gene TRBV5-1 combines with J gene TRBJ2-1, with a possible D match to TRBD2 (6 bases). V gave up 1 base and J gave up 0 bases, with 11 bases separating them. CDR3 length: 16 amino acids. Germline values: CDR1 SGHRS, CDR2 YFSETQ. The CDR3 sequence is CASSLSAGSSYNEQFF. The CDR3 DNA reads as TGCGCCAGCAGCTTGAGTGCGGGGAGCTCCTACAATGAGCAGTTCTTC. Based on the CDR3 plus reference TRBV5-1 and TRBJ2-1, the full variable domain is KAGVTQTPRYLIKTRGQQVTLSCSPISGHRSVSWYQQTPGQGLQFLFEYFSETQRNKGNFPGRFSGRQFSNSRSEMNVSTLELGDSALYLCASSLSAGSSYNEQFFGPGTRLTVL.